A single sample gave rise to the 27 T cell receptor beta chains below, sequenced in a study of T cells in tuberculosis (dated by TCRdb to 2016 to 2019). Receptors were amplified or captured by the immunoSEQ multiplex PCR assay. TCRdb carries this immuneACCESS record with in-frame sequences only. Its versions omit some clonotypes, under half of them owing to an unresolved V gene in the studies checked, with the rest unexplained. The sample contains some 10,000 clones, approximately 94% of them found a single time. Around 13% of the sample is taken by the ten largest. The sample consisted of PBMCs. These receptors all stem from an adult with tuberculosis.

The chain is built from TRBV5-1 and TRBJ2-7; 8 nucleotides agree with TRBD1. Germline CDR1 reads SGHRS; CDR2 reads YFSETQ. This CDR3 is built from 16 residues. Germline trimming cut 0 bases from V and 1 base from J; bases unmatched to any gene: 6. The CDR3 DNA reads as TGCGCCAGCAGCTTGGTCATAACAGGGGGGTCCTACGAGCAGTACTTC. Amino acid sequence: CASSLVITGGSYEQYF.

J is TRBJ1-6 and V is TRBV2, with D possibly being TRBD1 (6 bases). The germline V and J ends were trimmed by 8 bases and 4 bases, with 15 bases remaining between them. This CDR3 contains 15 residues. Germline V gene lookup returns CDR1 SNHLY and CDR2 FYNNEI. CDR3 protein: CASSPGTQYNSPLHF. CDR3 in DNA: TGTGCCAGCTCACCCGGGACACAGTATAATTCACCCCTCCACTTT.

This rearrangement joins TRBV11-2 to TRBJ2-5; 7 bases are a match to TRBD2. Trimming at V came to 3 bases and at J to 2 bases, leaving 6 bases not matched to a gene. The CDR3 has 15 residues. Germline CDR1 reads SGHAT; CDR2 reads FQNNGV. CDR3 loop: CASSLAGVAQETQYF. CDR3 DNA: TGTGCCAGCAGCTTGGCGGGAGTTGCGCAAGAGACCCAGTACTTC.

The rearrangement uses TRBV2 and TRBJ2-7; 8 bases map to TRBD1. Per the germline V gene, CDR1 is SNHLY and CDR2 is FYNNEI. V shed 10 bases and J 3 bases; nucleotides not matched to a gene: 8. The CDR3 contains 13 residues. CDR3 loop: CATGQGGGYEQYF. The CDR3 coding sequence is TGTGCCACCGGACAGGGTGGAGGCTACGAGCAGTACTTC. Full variable domain (outside the CDR3, taken from reference TRBV2 and TRBJ2-7): EPEVTQTPSHQVTQMGQEVILRCVPISNHLYFYWYRQILGQKVEFLVSFYNNEISEKSEIFDDQFSVERPDGSNFTLKIRSTKLEDSAMYFCATGQGGGYEQYFGPGTRLTVT.

The chain couples TRBV19 to TRBJ2-1; possible D gene TRBD2, 5 bases. Germline CDR1 is LNHDA and CDR2 is SQIVND (reference sequence). The length of the CDR3 is 16 residues. The V end was cut by 3 bases, the J end by 1 base, with 13 bases between. CDR3 bases: TGTGCCAGTAGTATCGGGGTGGTTAGTTCCTACAATGAGCAGTTCTTC. It is translated as CASSIGVVSSYNEQFF. Drawing the rest from reference TRBV19 and TRBJ2-1, the complete variable domain is DGGITQSPKYLFRKEGQNVTLSCEQNLNHDAMYWYRQDPGQGLRLIYYSQIVNDFQKGDIAEGYSVSREKKESFPLTVTSAQKNPTAFYLCASSIGVVSSYNEQFFGPGTRLTVL.

The rearrangement uses TRBV7-8 and TRBJ2-4; weak D call: TRBD2 (6 bases). The V gene lost 0 bases and the J gene lost 1 base, with 10 bases spanning the gap. The CDR3 loop spans 16 amino acids. Germline CDR1 is SGHVS and CDR2 is FQNEAQ. In DNA form, the CDR3 reads TGTGCCAGCAGCTTAGCGTTCGGGGGTGCCAAAAACATTCAGTACTTC. Translating it yields CASSLAFGGAKNIQYF.

The chain recombines TRBV11-2 with TRBJ2-5, with TRBD2 as a possible D gene (5 bases). The CDR3 length is 16 residues. The germline V and J ends were trimmed by 4 bases and 1 base, with 16 bases remaining between them. The germline CDR1 and CDR2 sequences are SGHAT and FQNNGV. In DNA form, the CDR3 reads TGTGCCAGCAGCTCGATAAGCCTTACTAGCCAAGAGACCCAGTACTTC. Protein: CASSSISLTSQETQYF.

The rearrangement links TRBV5-1 to TRBJ1-2; perhaps TRBD1 as D (6 bases). This CDR3 contains 14 residues. V was cut by 0 bases and J by 7 bases, with 13 bases left in between. Germline loops: CDR1 SGHRS, CDR2 YFSETQ. The CDR3 reads CASSLAGGARGYTF. The CDR3, as DNA: TGCGCCAGCAGCTTGGCGGGGGGGGCGCGTGGCTACACCTTC. The whole variable domain, filled in from reference TRBV5-1 and TRBJ1-2, reads KAGVTQTPRYLIKTRGQQVTLSCSPISGHRSVSWYQQTPGQGLQFLFEYFSETQRNKGNFPGRFSGRQFSNSRSEMNVSTLELGDSALYLCASSLAGGARGYTFGSGTRLTVV.

This chain links TRBV4-1 with TRBJ2-6; no clear D. This CDR3 region has 14 residues. Trimming pared 4 bases from V and 0 bases from J, leaving 4 bases between. Germline CDR1 and CDR2: MGHRA and YSYEKL. The CDR3 region has the DNA TGCGCCAGCAGCCCTAGCTCTGGGGCCAACGTCCTGACTTTC. Translating it yields CASSPSSGANVLTF.

The rearrangement uses TRBV30 and TRBJ2-2; the D is unclear. The germline V and J ends were trimmed by 0 bases and 5 bases, with 4 bases remaining between them. Per germline, CDR1 GTSNPN and CDR2 SVGIG (reference sequence). This CDR3 has 12 residues. The CDR3 nucleotides are TGTGCCTGGAGTGTATCTACCGGGGAGCTGTTTTTT. Its protein is CAWSVSTGELFF.

The CDR3 sequence is CASSILAGGPSEQYF. The CDR3 coding sequence is TGTGCCAGTAGTATATTAGCGGGAGGGCCCTCAGAGCAGTACTTC. The rearrangement joins TRBV19 to TRBJ2-7; 11 bases align to TRBD2. The trim removed 2 bases at V and 7 bases at J, leaving 7 bases unmatched. The CDR3 sequence is 15 residues long. Germline V gene lookup returns CDR1 LNHDA and CDR2 SQIVND (reference sequence).

This chain joins TRBV19 and TRBJ2-2; 12 bases align to TRBD2. V lost 6 bases, J lost 6 bases, and 5 bases stayed unmatched. CDR1 and CDR2 from the germline V gene are LNHDA and SQIVND (reference sequence). The CDR3 length is 15 residues. As DNA, the CDR3 is TGTGCCAGTAGAGGACTAGCGGGGCCGGCCGGGGAGCTGTTTTTT. It encodes CASRGLAGPAGELFF.

The chain recombines TRBV10-3 with TRBJ1-5, with 8 bases aligning to TRBD1. Germline assignment: CDR1 ENHRY and CDR2 SYGVKD. Trimming removed 2 bases from V and 7 bases from J; junction bases left unmatched: 4. CDR3 length: 14 amino acids. The CDR3 loop is CAISEATGEQPQHF. The CDR3 region has the DNA TGTGCCATCAGTGAGGCGACAGGGGAGCAGCCCCAGCATTTT.

The chain recombines TRBV4-1 with TRBJ2-3; 8 bases match TRBD2. The CDR3 covers 17 residues. Germline CDR1 is MGHRA and CDR2 is YSYEKL. V lost 2 bases to trimming and J lost 1 base; unmatched junction nucleotides: 8. This CDR3 is CASSQRPGLGGTDTQYF. In nucleotides, the CDR3 is TGCGCCAGCAGCCAACGGCCGGGACTAGGGGGCACAGATACGCAGTATTTT.

The rearrangement uses TRBV9 and TRBJ2-7; D call uncertain. V was pared by 0 bases and J by 0 bases, with 7 bases between. Germline values: CDR1 SGDLS, CDR2 YYNGEE. This CDR3 has 14 amino acids. In DNA, the CDR3 is TGTGCCAGCAGCGTAGAGGCGGTCTCCTACGAGCAGTACTTC. Translated, it gives CASSVEAVSYEQYF.

The chain recombines TRBV14 with TRBJ1-4; D ambiguous. Trimming removed 3 bases at V and 5 bases at J, with 13 bases between. Per germline, CDR1 SGHDN and CDR2 FVKESK. CDR3 length: 15 amino acids. In DNA, the CDR3 is TGTGCCAGCAGCCAGATGACAATAAGAAATGAAAAACTGTTTTTT. Translation: CASSQMTIRNEKLFF.

This clone was seen just once. V usage is TRBV5-1 and J usage is TRBJ2-5, with TRBD2 matching 9 bases. V shed 5 bases and J 7 bases; nucleotides not matched to a gene: 9. Germline lookup yields CDR1 SGHRS and CDR2 YFSETQ. The CDR3 has 14 amino acids. CDR3 DNA: TGCGCCAGCAGTCCCCCCGCGACTAGCGGGACCCAGTACTTC. Protein product: CASSPPATSGTQYF.

V usage is TRBV9 and J usage is TRBJ2-3; 8 positions match TRBD2. With 3 bases clipped from V and 4 bases from J, the junction kept 7 bases outside the gene matches. The V gene's germline CDR1 is SGDLS and CDR2 YYNGEE. This CDR3 is built from 15 residues. DNA for the CDR3: TGTGCCAGCAGCGATCCGGGACTAGAGTCAGATACGCAGTATTTT. Translating it yields CASSDPGLESDTQYF.

This clone is a singleton in its sample. This rearrangement joins TRBV10-3 to TRBJ2-3; no definite D call. Germline V gene data show CDR1 as ENHRY and CDR2 as SYGVKD. The V gene lost 4 bases and the J gene lost 0 bases, with 14 bases spanning the gap. The CDR3 is made up of 16 amino acids. CDR3 in amino acids: CAISVGSAASTDTQYF. CDR3 in DNA: TGTGCCATCAGTGTGGGTTCGGCGGCTAGCACAGATACGCAGTATTTT.

This clone has just one count. Written as DNA, the CDR3 is TGTGCCAGCAGCTCGGTAGGGGGAACCTATGGCTACACCTTC. Amino acids: CASSSVGGTYGYTF. J is TRBJ1-2 and V is TRBV5-4, with D possibly being TRBD1 (6 bases). Per germline, CDR1 SGHNT and CDR2 YYREEE (reference sequence). The length of the CDR3 is 14 residues. V was trimmed by 3 bases and J by 4 bases, leaving 13 bases between them.

The V call is TRBV5-1, the J call TRBJ2-5; D possibly corresponds to TRBD2 (6 bases). The germline V gene encodes CDR1 SGHRS and CDR2 YFSETQ. CDR3 length equals 14 residues. The V end was cut by 0 bases, the J end by 4 bases, with 10 bases between. The CDR3 bases are TGCGCCAGCAGCTTGGGACTAGAGATAGAGACCCAGTACTTC. Translation: CASSLGLEIETQYF.

This sequence joins TRBV5-1 and TRBJ2-3; a possible D gene is TRBD2 (6 bases). The ends were cut back, 4 bases at V and 1 base at J, with 10 bases in the middle. CDR1 and CDR2 from the germline V gene are SGHRS and YFSETQ. This CDR3 spans 14 amino acids. Written as DNA, the CDR3 is TGCGCCAGCAGCCTTGGGACTGGCACAGATACGCAGTATTTT. Protein sequence: CASSLGTGTDTQYF.

The rearrangement joins TRBV7-2 to TRBJ2-3; D uncertain. From germline, CDR1 is SGHTA and CDR2 FQGNSA. The CDR3 is made up of 15 amino acids. The V end lost 5 bases, the J end lost 3 bases, and 15 bases lay between the germline ends. Written as DNA, the CDR3 is TGTGCCAGCAGCATCAACCTCGTCGGGACAGATACGCAGTATTTT. As protein: CASSINLVGTDTQYF.

CDR3: CAWSPGLAGNEQFF. In DNA, the CDR3 is TGTGCCTGGAGTCCCGGACTAGCGGGAAATGAGCAGTTCTTC. This chain uses TRBV30 with TRBJ2-1; 12 positions agree with TRBD2. V was pared by 2 bases and J by 7 bases, with 3 bases of the junction left unmatched. CDR1 GTSNPN and CDR2 SVGIG come from the germline V gene (reference sequence). The CDR3 length is 14 residues.

V and J are TRBV4-1 and TRBJ1-1, with a tentative D call TRBD1 (6 bases). Germline values: CDR1 MGHRA, CDR2 YSYEKL. CDR3 length equals 13 residues. V was shortened by 3 bases and J by 5 bases, with 10 bases between the two germline ends. The CDR3 coding sequence is TGCGCCAGCAGCCATTCCGGGACAACTGAAGCTTTCTTT. It encodes CASSHSGTTEAFF.

The chain uses TRBV7-2 and TRBJ2-7, with a tentative D call TRBD1 (6 bases). Trimming took off 5 bases at V and 3 bases at J, with 14 bases between the two ends. The CDR3 is 14 residues long. CDR1 SGHTA and CDR2 FQGNSA come from the germline V gene. In nucleotides, the CDR3 is TGTGCCAGCAGCCCCCGACAGGCCGACTACGAGCAGTACTTC. Its translation: CASSPRQADYEQYF.

The gene calls are TRBV5-1 and TRBJ2-3, with TRBD1 matching over 7 bases. Germline CDR1 reads SGHRS; CDR2 reads YFSETQ. Unmatched junction bases numbered 6, after V lost 0 bases and J lost 2 bases. CDR3 length equals 16 residues. CDR3 DNA sequence: TGCGCCAGCAGCTTGGGTGGGACAGTCTCCACAGATACGCAGTATTTT. Its translation: CASSLGGTVSTDTQYF. The full variable domain, its missing parts supplied by reference TRBV5-1 and TRBJ2-3, is KAGVTQTPRYLIKTRGQQVTLSCSPISGHRSVSWYQQTPGQGLQFLFEYFSETQRNKGNFPGRFSGRQFSNSRSEMNVSTLELGDSALYLCASSLGGTVSTDTQYFGPGTRLTVL.